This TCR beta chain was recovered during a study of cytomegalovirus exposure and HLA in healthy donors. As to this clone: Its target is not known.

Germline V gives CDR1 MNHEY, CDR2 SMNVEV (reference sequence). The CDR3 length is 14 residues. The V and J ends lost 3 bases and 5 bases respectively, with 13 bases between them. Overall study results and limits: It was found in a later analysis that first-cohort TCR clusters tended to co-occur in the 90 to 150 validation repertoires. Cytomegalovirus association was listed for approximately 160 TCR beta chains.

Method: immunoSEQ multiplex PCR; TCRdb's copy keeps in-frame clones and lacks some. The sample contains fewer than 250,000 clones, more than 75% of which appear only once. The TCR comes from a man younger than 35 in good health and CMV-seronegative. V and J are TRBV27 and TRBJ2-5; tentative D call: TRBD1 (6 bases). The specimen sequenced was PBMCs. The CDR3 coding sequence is TGTGCCAGCAGTTTTTTGGGGGCAGGGGAGACCCAGTACTTC. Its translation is CASSFLGAGETQYF.